Shown below are 26 T cell receptor beta chains from a single sample sequenced in a study of T cells in Graves' hyperthyroidism and ophthalmopathy. RNA transcripts yielded amplified TCR beta CDR3 regions. The TCR CDR3 was amplified in a first-round RT-PCR using the HTBI primer set. TCRdb fed the multiplex PCR reads into MiXCR, producing one record per CDR3 protein. Among 750,000 to 900,000 distinct CDR3 sequences listed, about 38% were seen once. The sequencing sample was made of blood. These receptors all come from a man between 18 and 29 years old with Graves' hyperthyroidism.

The chain recombines TRBV5-4 with TRBJ1-1, with D perhaps TRBD1 (5 bases). The ends were cut back, 0 bases at V and 1 base at J, with 13 bases in the middle. The CDR3 runs 16 residues. Germline CDR1 and CDR2: SGHNT and YYREEE (reference sequence). The CDR3 nucleotides are TGTGCCAGCAGCTTGGGCTTGGGACTGACGAACACTGAAGCTTTCTTT. Translated: CASSLGLGLTNTEAFF.

This clonotype was seen a few times. The chain is built from TRBV9 and TRBJ2-7; D might be TRBD2 (6 bases). Germline values: CDR1 SGDLS, CDR2 YYNGEE. The CDR3 is 13 amino acids. Trimming removed 4 bases from V and 4 bases from J, with 12 bases in between. The CDR3 region is CASSFRDFYEQYF. CDR3 coding DNA: TGTGCCAGCAGCTTCAGGGACTTTTACGAGCAGTACTTC.

This clonotype was recorded at least ten times. This chain connects TRBV29-1 to TRBJ2-5, with 11 bases fitting TRBD2. The CDR3 sequence is 14 residues long. With 3 bases clipped from V and 6 bases from J, the junction kept 6 bases outside the gene matches. Germline V gives CDR1 SQVTM, CDR2 ANQGSEA. Written as DNA, the CDR3 is TGCAGCGTTGAGCTTGGACTAGCGGGTCAGACCCAGTACTTC. Amino acids: CSVELGLAGQTQYF.

This clonotype has at least ten counts. The chain employs TRBV2 and TRBJ2-7, with D unclear. Germline V gene sequence: CDR1 SNHLY, CDR2 FYNNEI. This CDR3 comprises 12 residues. Trimming pared 8 bases from V and 1 base from J, leaving 9 bases between. For the CDR3, the DNA is TGTGCCAGCGGCCGGTATTCCTACGAGCAGTACTTC. Its translation is CASGRYSYEQYF.

This clonotype showed up many times. The rearrangement uses TRBV7-9 and TRBJ1-4; D is perhaps TRBD1 (6 bases). V lost 5 bases and J 8 bases, leaving 18 bases between the germline ends. CDR1 and CDR2 (germline): SEHNR, FQNEAQ (reference sequence). The CDR3 has 15 amino acids. The CDR3 coding sequence is TGTGCCAGCAGCCCAGGGGCACAACCGGGGGAAAAACTGTTTTTT. This translates into CASSPGAQPGEKLFF.

This clonotype was seen a handful of times. The J gene is TRBJ2-2, the V gene TRBV19, with a possible D match to TRBD1 (6 bases). The length of the CDR3 is 15 residues. Germline assignment: CDR1 LNHDA and CDR2 SQIVND (reference sequence). The V gene lost 5 bases and the J gene lost 7 bases, with 17 bases spanning the gap. The CDR3 loop is CASSSNPGVVGELFF. The CDR3 DNA follows: TGTGCCAGTAGTTCAAACCCAGGGGTGGTCGGGGAGCTGTTTTTT.

There are many counts of this clonotype. The chain couples TRBV29-1 to TRBJ1-3; 7 bases are shared with TRBD1. The CDR3 loop spans 13 amino acids. Germline CDR1 and CDR2: SQVTM and ANQGSEA. V was pared by 7 bases and J by 8 bases, with 11 bases of the junction left unmatched. CDR3 sequence: CSETDRTADTIYF. The CDR3 nucleotides are TGCAGCGAAACGGACAGGACGGCGGACACCATATATTTT.

The J gene is TRBJ1-5, the V gene TRBV12-3 or TRBV12-4; D not certain. Deletions cut 2 bases from V and 2 bases from J, with 10 bases between. The CDR3 has 15 residues. The CDR3 nucleotides read TGTGCCAGCAGTTTAAACCGGGATGGCAATCAGCCCCAGCATTTT. The encoded protein is CASSLNRDGNQPQHF.

This clonotype was detected ten times or more. The J gene is TRBJ2-7, the V gene TRBV10-3; 7 bases fit TRBD1. The J segment lost 1 base and the V segment lost 0 bases, leaving 6 bases of the junction unmatched. Germline V gene data show CDR1 as ENHRY and CDR2 as SYGVKD. CDR3 length: 16 amino acids. CDR3 in amino acids: CAISESGTDESYEQYF. The CDR3 coding sequence is TGTGCCATCAGTGAGTCGGGGACAGACGAATCCTACGAGCAGTACTTC.

Many counts were recorded for this clonotype. The chain is built from TRBV5-1 and TRBJ1-5; D is unresolved. CDR3 length equals 15 residues. V gave up 0 bases and J gave up 0 bases, with 7 bases separating them. Germline CDR1 and CDR2: SGHRS and YFSETQ. CDR3 protein: CASSLDGDSNQPQHF. The CDR3 nucleotides are TGCGCCAGCAGCTTGGACGGGGATAGCAATCAGCCCCAGCATTTT.

This clonotype has a handful of counts. The chain couples TRBV5-1 to TRBJ2-7, with TRBD1 matching over 10 bases. V lost 4 bases to trimming and J lost 0 bases; unmatched junction nucleotides: 10. The CDR3 contains 17 residues. Germline loops: CDR1 SGHRS, CDR2 YFSETQ. The CDR3 DNA sequence: TGCGCCAGCAGCCTCGGGACAGGGGTGGGCATCTCCTACGAGCAGTACTTC. It yields the protein CASSLGTGVGISYEQYF.

Many counts were recorded for this clonotype. The rearrangement joins TRBV2 to TRBJ2-7; the D is unclear. Germline lookup yields CDR1 SNHLY and CDR2 FYNNEI. The CDR3 spans 13 residues. Trimming cost V 0 bases and J 3 bases, with 6 bases left between them. CDR3 residues: CASSEAGIYEQYF. The CDR3 nucleotides are TGTGCCAGCAGTGAAGCGGGAATCTACGAGCAGTACTTC. Full variable domain (rest looked up from reference TRBV2 and TRBJ2-7): EPEVTQTPSHQVTQMGQEVILRCVPISNHLYFYWYRQILGQKVEFLVSFYNNEISEKSEIFDDQFSVERPDGSNFTLKIRSTKLEDSAMYFCASSEAGIYEQYFGPGTRLTVT.

CDR3 amino acids: CASTISGTDEQFF. In DNA, the CDR3 is TGTGCCAGTACCATCAGCGGGACGGATGAGCAGTTCTTC. The V gene is TRBV19, the J gene TRBJ2-1, with 7 bases that match TRBD2. Germline V CDR1 and CDR2: LNHDA, SQIVND (reference sequence). The CDR3 sequence is 13 residues long. The ends lost 7 bases at V and 8 bases at J; junction bases unmatched: 8. The full variable domain, rest sourced from reference TRBV19 and TRBJ2-1, is DGGITQSPKYLFRKEGQNVTLSCEQNLNHDAMYWYRQDPGQGLRLIYYSQIVNDFQKGDIAEGYSVSREKKESFPLTVTSAQKNPTAFYLCASTISGTDEQFFGPGTRLTVL.

The chain joins TRBV6-2 or TRBV6-3 to TRBJ2-7; D gene ambiguous. Germline assignment: CDR1 MNHEY and CDR2 SVGEGT. The ends were cut back, 5 bases at V and 6 bases at J, with 8 bases in the middle. The CDR3 runs to 11 residues. The CDR3 DNA follows: TGTGCCAGCAGTAACCTCCGCGAGCAGTACTTC. Residues: CASSNLREQYF.

This chain uses TRBV6-5 with TRBJ1-1; 9 positions agree with TRBD1. The V segment lost 8 bases and the J segment 5 bases; nucleotides outside the gene matches: 6. CDR1 is MNHEY, CDR2 SVGAGI, per germline. The CDR3 is 13 residues long. The CDR3 sequence: CASGQGSGTEAFF. CDR3 DNA sequence: TGTGCCAGCGGACAGGGGAGTGGGACTGAAGCTTTCTTT.

This clonotype was found many times. The rearrangement joins TRBV7-2 to TRBJ2-5; 7 bases map to TRBD1. The junction had 6 bases not matched to a gene; V was cut back by 8 bases and J by 3 bases. Germline CDR1 reads SGHTA; CDR2 reads FQGNSA. The CDR3 extends over 13 amino acids. Here the CDR3 reads CASHHGQEETQYF. CDR3 sequence (DNA): TGTGCCAGCCACCATGGACAGGAAGAGACCCAGTACTTC. The variable domain in full, completed from reference TRBV7-2 and TRBJ2-5, reads GAGVSQSPSNKVTEKGKDVELRCDPISGHTALYWYRQSLGQGLEFLIYFQGNSAPDKSGLPSDRFSAERTGGSVSTLTIQRTQQEDSAVYLCASHHGQEETQYFGPGTRLLVL.

The chain couples TRBV7-8 to TRBJ1-3; no clear D gene. Germline CDR1 is SGHVS and CDR2 is FQNEAQ. V lost 5 bases and J 1 base, leaving 9 bases between the germline ends. This CDR3 is 14 amino acids long. Here the CDR3 reads CASSDGDSGNTIYF. CDR3 sequence (DNA): TGTGCCAGCAGCGACGGGGATTCTGGAAACACCATATATTTT.

Ten or more counts support this clonotype. V and J are TRBV20-1 and TRBJ1-4; 9 nucleotides line up with TRBD1. Germline V CDR1 and CDR2: DFQATT, SNEGSKA (reference sequence). The CDR3 has 13 residues. J gave up 6 bases and V 3 bases, and 2 bases lay outside the gene matches. The CDR3 sequence is CSASWDRDEKLFF. DNA for the CDR3: TGCAGTGCTAGTTGGGACAGGGATGAAAAACTGTTTTTT.

The chain has TRBV6-5 and TRBJ1-5, with 7 bases matching TRBD1. The CDR3 is 17 residues long. Germline CDR1 and CDR2: MNHEY and SVGAGI. V lost 5 bases to trimming and J lost 3 bases; unmatched junction nucleotides: 13. The CDR3 DNA is TGTGCCAGCAGTCGTACTTTATCGACAGGGTACAATCAGCCCCAGCATTTT. Its protein product is CASSRTLSTGYNQPQHF.

With respect to this clonotype: Because it lacks the conserved phenylalanine or tryptophan at the end, this CDR3 is likely a read error. It is unclear where the CDR3 begins or ends on the DNA, so no DNA is shown, and the CDR3 is as TCRdb lists it. This chain links TRBV19 with TRBJ2-6; the D segment call TRBD1 is taken from the table without a DNA check. Germline-derived CDR1 and CDR2 are LNHDA and SQIVND (reference sequence). 10 amino acids form the CDR3, both terminal residues included. CDR3 sequence reads: CASSFGTANT.

V usage is TRBV10-1 and J usage is TRBJ1-2, with D unresolved. This CDR3 is 13 amino acids long. Germline V gene lookup returns CDR1 WNHNN and CDR2 SYGVQD (reference sequence). Trimming took 3 bases from V and 3 from J, leaving 8 bases between them. The CDR3 reads CASSEGRYYGYTF. CDR3 in DNA: TGCGCCAGCAGTGAAGGACGGTACTATGGCTACACCTTC.

This rearrangement joins TRBV29-1 to TRBJ2-1; 8 bases match TRBD1. Germline V gene data show CDR1 as SQVTM and CDR2 as ANQGSEA. This CDR3 contains 15 residues. Losses at the gene ends were 2 bases for V and 6 bases for J; bases not matched to a gene: 9. This CDR3 reads CSVEIGQGEGNEQFF. DNA for the CDR3: TGCAGCGTTGAAATCGGACAGGGAGAGGGCAATGAGCAGTTCTTC.

This clonotype was found many times. The rearrangement uses TRBV24-1 and TRBJ2-5; the D is unclear. CDR1 KGHDR and CDR2 SFDVKD come from the germline V gene. The CDR3 runs 15 residues. The V end was cut by 3 bases, the J end by 1 base, with 11 bases between. This chain's CDR3 is CATSDTQVSQETQYF. For the CDR3, the DNA is TGTGCCACCAGTGATACCCAGGTCAGCCAAGAGACCCAGTACTTC.

In this sample, this clonotype turned up a few times. This rearrangement joins TRBV19 to TRBJ1-1; the D is unclear. This CDR3 has 14 amino acids. Germline loops: CDR1 LNHDA, CDR2 SQIVND (reference sequence). V lost 4 bases, J lost 5 bases, and 14 bases lay in between. The CDR3 loop reads CASSTSLQRTEAFF. Written as DNA, the CDR3 is TGTGCCAGTAGTACGAGTCTGCAGAGGACTGAAGCTTTCTTT. Full variable domain (outside the CDR3, taken from reference TRBV19 and TRBJ1-1): DGGITQSPKYLFRKEGQNVTLSCEQNLNHDAMYWYRQDPGQGLRLIYYSQIVNDFQKGDIAEGYSVSREKKESFPLTVTSAQKNPTAFYLCASSTSLQRTEAFFGQGTRLTVV.

Written as DNA, the CDR3 is TGTGCCATCAGTGGGGGCCGCGCTAATGAAAAACTGTTTTTT. Amino acid sequence: CAISGGRANEKLFF. V is TRBV10-3 and J is TRBJ1-4; possible D gene TRBD1, 5 bases. Germline V gives CDR1 ENHRY, CDR2 SYGVKD. V lost 4 bases and J lost 3, with 9 bases in between. The CDR3 covers 14 residues.

This clonotype showed up just a few times. The chain employs TRBV13 and TRBJ1-1; D is ambiguous. The CDR3 loop spans 12 amino acids. Trimming removed 5 bases at V and 12 bases at J, with 16 bases between. Germline V gives CDR1 PRHDT, CDR2 FYEKMQ (reference sequence). As DNA, the CDR3 is TGTGCCAGCAGCCCGACCGGGAGTATACCTTTCTTT. This gives the protein CASSPTGSIPFF.